One sample yielded the 3 T cell receptor beta chains listed below, sequenced in a study of identical twins. TCRdb ran MiXCR on the 5' RACE reads and lists one entry per CDR3 protein. The top ten clones hold around 5% of a sample with about 220,000 distinct CDR3 sequences, approximately 7.8% of them seen once. These data were also reused for a study on yellow fever vaccine responses in identical twins.

The sample comprised CD8+ T cells sorted from blood. The receptors shown here come from a woman between 18 and 29 years old in good health.

This clonotype has a handful of counts. This rearrangement joins TRBV18 to TRBJ2-7; D unresolved. The CDR3 extends over 15 amino acids. Germline assignment: CDR1 KGHSH and CDR2 LQKENI. V was trimmed by 0 bases and J by 5 bases, leaving 14 bases between them. CDR3 sequence reads: CASSPPSARRNEQYF. For the CDR3, the DNA is TGTGCCAGCTCACCACCGTCCGCCCGGCGGAACGAGCAGTACTTC.

The table lists this clonotype with many counts. The chain couples TRBV20-1 to TRBJ2-1; perhaps D is TRBD1 or TRBD2 (5 bases each). CDR3 size: 12 residues. Germline CDR1 reads DFQATT; CDR2 reads SNEGSKA (reference sequence). The ends were cut back, 6 bases at V and 8 bases at J, with 14 bases in the middle. The CDR3 sequence is CSARGASDEQFF. The CDR3 DNA reads as TGCAGTGCGCGAGGGGCCAGTGATGAGCAGTTCTTC.

This clonotype was seen many times. The chain uses TRBV3-1 and TRBJ2-1, with D possibly being TRBD2 (6 bases). Germline CDR1 and CDR2: LGHDT and YNNKEL (reference sequence). This CDR3 is built from 15 residues. The ends were cut back, 0 bases at V and 0 bases at J, with 6 bases in the middle. The CDR3 DNA reads TGTGCCAGCAGCCAAGACGGGAGCTCCTACAATGAGCAGTTCTTC. This gives the protein CASSQDGSSYNEQFF.